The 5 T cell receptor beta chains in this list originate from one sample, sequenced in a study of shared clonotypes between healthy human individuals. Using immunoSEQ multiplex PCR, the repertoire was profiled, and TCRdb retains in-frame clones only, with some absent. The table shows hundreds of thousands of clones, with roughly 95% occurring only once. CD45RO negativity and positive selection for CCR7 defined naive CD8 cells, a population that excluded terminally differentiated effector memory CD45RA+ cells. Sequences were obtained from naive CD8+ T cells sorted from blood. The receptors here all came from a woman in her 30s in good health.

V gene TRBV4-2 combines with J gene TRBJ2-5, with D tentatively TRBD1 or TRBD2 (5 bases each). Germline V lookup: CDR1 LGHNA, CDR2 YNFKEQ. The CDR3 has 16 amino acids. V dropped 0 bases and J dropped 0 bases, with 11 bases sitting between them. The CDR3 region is CASSQDVGTYQETQYF. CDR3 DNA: TGTGCCAGCAGCCAAGATGTGGGGACGTACCAAGAGACCCAGTACTTC.

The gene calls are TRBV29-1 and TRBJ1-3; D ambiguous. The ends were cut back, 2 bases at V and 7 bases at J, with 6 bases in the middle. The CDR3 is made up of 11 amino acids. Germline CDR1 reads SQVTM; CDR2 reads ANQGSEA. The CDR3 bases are TGCAGCGTTGAAACCCTCAACACCATATATTTT. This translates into CSVETLNTIYF.

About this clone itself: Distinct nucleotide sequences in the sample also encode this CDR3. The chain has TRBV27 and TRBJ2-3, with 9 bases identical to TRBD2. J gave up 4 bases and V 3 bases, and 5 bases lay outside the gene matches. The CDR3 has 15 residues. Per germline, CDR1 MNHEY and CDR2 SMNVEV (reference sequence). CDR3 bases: TGTGCCAGCAGTTTGGGTAGCGGGAGCGCAGATACGCAGTATTTT. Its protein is CASSLGSGSADTQYF.

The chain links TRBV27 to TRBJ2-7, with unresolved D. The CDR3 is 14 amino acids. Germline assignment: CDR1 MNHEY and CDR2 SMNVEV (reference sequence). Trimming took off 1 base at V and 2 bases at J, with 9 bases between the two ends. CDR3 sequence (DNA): TGTGCCAGCAGTTTATTGTCCGGAGCCTACGAGCAGTACTTC. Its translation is CASSLLSGAYEQYF.

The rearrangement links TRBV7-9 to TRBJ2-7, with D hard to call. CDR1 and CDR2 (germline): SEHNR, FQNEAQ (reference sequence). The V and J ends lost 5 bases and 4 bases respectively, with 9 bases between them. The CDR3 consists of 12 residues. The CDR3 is CASSLLPYEQYF. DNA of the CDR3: TGTGCCAGCAGCCTACTCCCTTACGAGCAGTACTTC.